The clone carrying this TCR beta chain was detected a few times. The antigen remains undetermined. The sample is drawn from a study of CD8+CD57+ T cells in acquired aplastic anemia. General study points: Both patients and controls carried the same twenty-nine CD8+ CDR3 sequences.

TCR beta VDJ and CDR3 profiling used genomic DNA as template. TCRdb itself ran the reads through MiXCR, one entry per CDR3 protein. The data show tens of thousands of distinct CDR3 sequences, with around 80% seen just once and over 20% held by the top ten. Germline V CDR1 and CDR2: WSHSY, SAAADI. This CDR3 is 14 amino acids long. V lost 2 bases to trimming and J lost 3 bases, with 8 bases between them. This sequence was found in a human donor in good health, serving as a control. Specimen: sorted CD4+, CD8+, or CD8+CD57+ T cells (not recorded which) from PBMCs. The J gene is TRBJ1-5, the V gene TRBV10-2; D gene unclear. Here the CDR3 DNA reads TGCGCCAGCAGTGAGATGTATATCAATCAGCCCCAGCATTTT. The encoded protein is CASSEMYINQPQHF.